This T cell receptor (beta chain) was found in a study of T cell responses to AZD1222 COVID-19 vaccine. Notes on the study in general: It should be noted that donors were predominantly white British and more often female, and clonal diversity was possibly underestimated. Scientists sampled the repertoires only once the peak T cell response had passed. Increased Spike-specific TCR breadth and depth were observed after two AZD1222 doses. Per reports, nearly half of all spike-specific TCRs target regions that are unmutated in variants.

Profiling relied on immunoSEQ multiplex PCR, and the TCRdb table lists in-frame clones only, not all of them. This table has 150,000 to 200,000 clones, about 95% appearing once. CDR3 length: 14 amino acids. Trimming took 4 bases from V and 9 from J, leaving 18 bases between them. In germline, CDR1 is SNHLY, CDR2 FYNNEI. With respect to this clone: Its matching antigen is unknown.

The material was peripheral blood, obtained on day 0 of AZD1222 vaccination. The receptor was isolated from an adult in good health. This chain links TRBV2 with TRBJ1-2, with D maybe TRBD1 (6 bases). The DNA for the CDR3 is TGTGCCAGCAGTGGGTGGTTTGAGGGGGTTAGCTACACCTTC. Translating it yields CASSGWFEGVSYTF.